Listed below are T cell receptor beta chains from one sample, sequenced in a study of T-cell memory formation after mild COVID-19. TCRdb independently ran MiXCR on the 5' RACE reads; one entry per CDR3 protein. The table includes hundreds of thousands of distinct CDR3 sequences, roughly 18% detected once. The source material was PBMCs or a T cell subset sorted from them (not recorded which). The receptors here all came from a young man who had mild COVID-19 (a few samples of this study predate the infection). Cell type and time point are not known. The CDR3 runs from the conserved cysteine through the conserved F or W. D genes are given only for firm matches. The size entry is marked missing in some rows and otherwise reads once, few, many or a size class.

J gene | V gene | D gene | clone size | CDR3 protein | CDR3 DNA
TRBJ1-3 | TRBV3-1 | - | - | CASSRGGNTIYF | TGTGCCAGCAGCCGTGGAGGAAACACCATATATTTT
TRBJ2-6 | TRBV4-2 | TRBD2 | few | CASSQASGGASGANVLTF | TGTGCCAGCAGCCAAGCTAGCGGGGGGGCCTCTGGGGCCAACGTCCTGACTTTC
TRBJ2-2 | TRBV27 | - | - | CASSLSPLTGELFF | TGTGCCAGCAGTTTATCCCCGCTAACCGGGGAGCTGTTTTTT
TRBJ1-1 | TRBV7-9 | - | few | CASSSTDGVGTEAFF | TGTGCCAGCAGCTCCACCGACGGTGTTGGTACTGAAGCTTTCTTT
TRBJ2-1 | TRBV6-5 | - | - | CASSYSRAQGGHNEQFF | TGTGCCAGCAGTTACTCGAGGGCACAGGGTGGGCACAATGAGCAGTTCTTC
TRBJ2-1 | TRBV9 | - | - | CASSEHNSYNEQFF | TGTGCCAGCAGCGAACATAACTCCTACAATGAGCAGTTCTTC
TRBJ1-5 | TRBV7-2 | - | once | CASSLVNGQPQHF | TGTGCCAGCAGCTTAGTCAACGGTCAGCCCCAGCATTTT
TRBJ2-5 | TRBV12-5 | - | - | CASGAPGSGDYQETQYF | TGTGCTAGTGGGGCCCCTGGCTCAGGGGATTACCAAGAGACCCAGTACTTC
TRBJ2-5 | TRBV7-3 | - | many | CASSFLAEETQYF | TGTGCCAGCAGCTTCCTGGCCGAAGAGACCCAGTACTTC
TRBJ1-2 | TRBV10-3 | - | - | CAISRTDGYTF | TGTGCCATCAGTAGGACGGATGGCTACACCTTC
TRBJ2-3 | TRBV2 | TRBD1 | - | CASMLRGGRTDTQYF | TGTGCCAGCATGTTAAGAGGGGGCAGGACAGATACGCAGTATTTT